The clone carrying this T cell receptor (beta chain) was counted a single time. The entry originates in a study of blood T cell repertoires in COVID-19. The CDR3 sequence is 16 residues long. V was pared by 1 base and J by 0 bases, with 11 bases between. CDR1 and CDR2 (germline): SGHVS, FQNEAQ. Clones were read by immunoSEQ multiplex PCR, and TCRdb kept only the in-frame ones, dropping some. The table shows more than 200,000 clones, with over 75% occurring only once. The sample taken for sequencing was PBMCs or T cells enriched from blood (not recorded which). The clonotype was recovered from a man younger than 40 in a cohort exposed to, infected with or recovered from COVID-19 (not recorded which). The gene calls are TRBV7-8 and TRBJ2-3; D is undetermined. The CDR3 DNA reads TGTGCCAGCAGCTTAGTGGTCTCGACTAGCACAGATACGCAGTATTTT. Translating it yields CASSLVVSTSTDTQYF.